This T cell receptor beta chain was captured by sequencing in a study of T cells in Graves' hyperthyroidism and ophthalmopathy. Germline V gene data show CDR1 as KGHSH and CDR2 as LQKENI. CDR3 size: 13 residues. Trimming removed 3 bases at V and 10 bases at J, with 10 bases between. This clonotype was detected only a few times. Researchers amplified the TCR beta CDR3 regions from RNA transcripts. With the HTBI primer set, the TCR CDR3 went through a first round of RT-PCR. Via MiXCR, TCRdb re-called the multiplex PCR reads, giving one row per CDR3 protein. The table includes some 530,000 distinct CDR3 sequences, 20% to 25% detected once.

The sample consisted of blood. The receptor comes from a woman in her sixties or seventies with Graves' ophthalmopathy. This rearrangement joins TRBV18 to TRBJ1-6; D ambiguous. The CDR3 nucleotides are TGTGCCAGCTCACCGTCTCAGGAGTCACCCCTCCACTTT. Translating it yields CASSPSQESPLHF. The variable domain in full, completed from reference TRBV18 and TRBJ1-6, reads NAGVMQNPRHLVRRRGQEARLRCSPMKGHSHVYWYRQLPEEGLKFMVYLQKENIIDESGMPKERFSAEFPKEGPSILRIQQVVRGDSAAYFCASSPSQESPLHFGNGTRLTVT.